Below are 4 T cell receptor beta chains sequenced from a single sample in a study of vaccination and CD4 T cells after COVID-19. Described treatment: roughly nine-day PBMC culture with coronavirus spike peptide pools or control peptides (ViraFEST assay). Scientists ran DNA taken from cultured CD4+ T cells through the Oncomine TCR Beta short-read assay for sequencing. TCRdb re-analysed the PCR reads in MiXCR, keeping a single row per CDR3 protein. The sample lists approximately 12,000 distinct CDR3 sequences; roughly 77% were seen once. Their specific antigens are unknown. The sequencing input was CD4+ T cells from blood, cultured in vitro. The receptors shown here come from a human donor who had recovered from COVID-19.

The chain uses TRBV20-1 and TRBJ2-7, with 9 nucleotides matching TRBD1. This CDR3 region has 14 residues. J was trimmed by 2 bases and V by 3 bases; bases with no gene match: 5. CDR1 is DFQATT and CDR2 is SNEGSKA in the germline V gene (reference sequence). Here the CDR3 reads CSARMDRGPYEQYF. As DNA, the CDR3 is TGCAGTGCTAGGATGGACAGGGGCCCCTACGAGCAGTACTTC.

This chain connects TRBV15 to TRBJ2-1, with no clear D. Trimming removed 0 bases at V and 6 bases at J, with 9 bases between. This CDR3 region has 14 residues. Per germline, CDR1 LNHNV and CDR2 YYDKDF (reference sequence). This CDR3 reads CATSRDRDLNEQFF. The CDR3 DNA follows: TGTGCCACCAGCAGAGATCGCGACCTCAATGAGCAGTTCTTC.

This clonotype was observed a handful of times. The gene calls are TRBV7-8 and TRBJ1-6; a weak D match, TRBD1 (6 bases). Germline V CDR1 and CDR2: SGHVS, FQNEAQ. V was pared by 3 bases and J by 5 bases, with 14 bases between. The CDR3 loop spans 16 amino acids. The CDR3 coding sequence is TGTGCCAGCAGCTTGGCGATGGGGACAAATAATTCACCCCTCCACTTT. The encoded protein is CASSLAMGTNNSPLHF.

Here the CDR3 reads CSVFIGSANYEQYF. The CDR3 region has the DNA TGCAGCGTTTTTATCGGGTCCGCGAACTACGAGCAGTACTTC. V and J are TRBV29-1 and TRBJ2-7; D remains ambiguous. V was cut by 5 bases and J by 3 bases, with 17 bases left in between. The CDR3 extends over 14 amino acids. CDR1 SQVTM and CDR2 ANQGSEA come from the germline V gene.